What follows are 9 T cell receptor beta chains derived from one specimen sequenced in a study of regulatory T cells in long-lasting Graves disease. HTBI primers from iRepertoire and Arm-PCR of CDR3 regions yielded the TCR beta libraries. TCRdb reprocessed the multiplex PCR reads via MiXCR and lists one record per CDR3 protein. There are about 220,000 distinct CDR3 sequences in the sample; roughly a fifth occur only once, and 12% lies in the top ten. Time point described: newly diagnosed GD, antithyroid drugs for less than 3 months. From RNA extracted from PBMCs, the TCR library was made. These data also formed part of another study, on T cells in Graves' hyperthyroidism and ophthalmopathy.

Source: peripheral blood mononuclear cells (PBMCs), taken at new diagnosis, from a patient treated with antithyroid drugs. The source of these receptors is a woman aged 25 to 39 with Graves disease.

This clonotype was recorded at least ten times. This sequence joins TRBV11-2 and TRBJ2-3; D is possibly TRBD1 (6 bases). The V and J ends lost 8 bases and 0 bases respectively, with 12 bases between them. The germline CDR1 and CDR2 sequences are SGHAT and FQNNGV. There are 14 residues in the CDR3. CDR3 sequence reads: CASRRDTSTDTQYF. CDR3 nucleotides: TGTGCCAGCCGCCGGGACACTAGCACAGATACGCAGTATTTT.

This clonotype was seen many times. The chain is built from TRBV11-3 and TRBJ2-5, with D unclear. The CDR3 contains 13 residues. Looked up from germline, CDR1 is SGHNT and CDR2 is YENEEA. Trimming removed 5 bases from V and 2 bases from J, with 9 bases in between. The CDR3: CASSQQIQETQYF. CDR3 coding DNA: TGTGCCAGCAGCCAACAGATACAAGAGACCCAGTACTTC.

In its sample, this clonotype was seen many times. The rearrangement links TRBV2 to TRBJ2-7, with 7 nucleotides matching TRBD1. Germline values: CDR1 SNHLY, CDR2 FYNNEI. J was trimmed by 1 base and V by 2 bases; bases with no gene match: 11. This CDR3 is built from 17 residues. The CDR3 loop reads CASSEPTGTDYSYEQYF. The DNA of the CDR3 is TGTGCCAGCAGTGAACCAACCGGGACAGATTATTCCTACGAGCAGTACTTC.

Many counts were recorded for this clonotype. The chain couples TRBV18 to TRBJ2-2; unclear D gene. There are 12 residues in the CDR3. Trimming removed 3 bases at V and 8 bases at J, with 7 bases between. Per the germline V gene, CDR1 is KGHSH and CDR2 is LQKENI. This CDR3 reads CASSPTAGELFF. The CDR3 bases are TGTGCCAGCTCACCGACGGCGGGGGAGCTGTTTTTT. The full variable domain, in which reference TRBV18 and TRBJ2-2 provide the parts outside the CDR3, is NAGVMQNPRHLVRRRGQEARLRCSPMKGHSHVYWYRQLPEEGLKFMVYLQKENIIDESGMPKERFSAEFPKEGPSILRIQQVVRGDSAAYFCASSPTAGELFFGEGSRLTVL.

This clonotype was counted ten times or more. V and J are TRBV3-1 and TRBJ2-3; weak D call: TRBD2 (7 bases). The length of the CDR3 is 15 residues. The ends were cut back, 0 bases at V and 6 bases at J, with 13 bases in the middle. CDR1 is LGHDT, CDR2 YNNKEL, per germline (reference sequence). In nucleotides, the CDR3 is TGTGCCAGCAGCCAAGATGGGGGGGGCATGGATACGCAGTATTTT. Translated: CASSQDGGGMDTQYF.

Of note for this clonotype: One end of the junction is discordant with germline, which a read error may explain. CDR3 nucleotides: TGTGCCATCGGTGACTTGACAGGGGGTATTGCTGGGGCCAACGTCCTGACTTTC. Translated, it gives CAIGDLTGGIAGANVLTF. The chain couples TRBV10-3 to TRBJ2-6; TRBD1 agrees at 9 bases. The germline V gene has CDR1 ENHRY and CDR2 SYGVKD. The CDR3 extends over 18 amino acids.

A few counts support this clonotype. This chain uses TRBV25-1 with TRBJ2-7, with D perhaps matching TRBD1 or TRBD2 (5 bases each). The CDR3 sequence is 15 residues long. Deletions cut 3 bases from V and 2 bases from J, with 14 bases between. Germline V CDR1 and CDR2: MGHDK, SYGVNS. Here the CDR3 DNA reads TGTGCCAGCAGTGATATGTATGGGGGAGCCTACGAGCAGTACTTC. Its translation: CASSDMYGGAYEQYF.

This clonotype has at least ten counts. The chain recombines TRBV10-3 with TRBJ2-7, with 10 nucleotides matching TRBD2. Germline-derived CDR1 and CDR2 are ENHRY and SYGVKD. V gave up 5 bases and J gave up 2 bases; unmatched junction bases: 3. The CDR3 contains 14 residues. This chain's CDR3 is CAISKLAGTYEQYF. CDR3 sequence (DNA): TGTGCCATCAGTAAACTAGCGGGGACCTACGAGCAGTACTTC.

The chain has TRBV20-1 and TRBJ2-7; D unclear. Germline V gives CDR1 DFQATT, CDR2 SNEGSKA (reference sequence). This CDR3 region has 14 residues. V lost 3 bases, J lost 6 bases, and 18 bases lay in between. CDR3 DNA: TGCAGTGCTAGCCCGGCAGGCCTGGCCGCCGAGCAGTACTTC. It is translated as CSASPAGLAAEQYF.